The source of this T cell receptor beta chain is a study of blood T cell repertoires in COVID-19. Overall study context: Acute and convalescent COVID-19 samples came from the United States, Italy and Spain. PBMCs, B-cell-depleted T cells, or T cells were the source of the cDNA or gDNA that made up the material.

Authors' processing steps: From reference gene primer amplification, estimates of nucleated cell counts were derived. TCRdb's copy holds only in-frame clones and misses some; the assay was immunoSEQ multiplex PCR. The V and J calls and clone size were taken over from that table, and D and trimming were inferred from the DNA. The sample includes 210,000 or so clones, 80% to 90% of them seen just once. Germline values: CDR1 SEHNR, CDR2 FQNEAQ (reference sequence). This CDR3 comprises 15 residues. The V gene lost 2 bases and the J gene lost 2 bases, with 7 bases spanning the gap. The chain links TRBV7-9 to TRBJ2-6; D is possibly TRBD2 (6 bases). Specimen: peripheral blood. This receptor was taken from a man younger than 45 with COVID-19, enrolled during active disease. For the CDR3, the DNA is TGTGCCAGCAGCTTAAGGGAGGCTGGGGCCAACGTCCTGACTTTC. It specifies CASSLREAGANVLTF.